This TCR beta chain was captured in a study of cytomegalovirus exposure and HLA in healthy donors. Per germline, CDR1 MDHEN and CDR2 SYDVKM. There are 12 residues in the CDR3. Trimming pared 10 bases from V and 0 bases from J, leaving 9 bases between. Profiled with immunoSEQ multiplex PCR; TCRdb holds only in-frame clones, not every one. The table has over 85,000 clones, 70% to 90% seen once. Sequenced material: PBMCs. The gene calls are TRBV28 and TRBJ1-1; no clear D. The receptor's source is a woman younger than 45 in good health and CMV-seropositive. CDR3 DNA: TGTGCCACGCACAGAATGAACACTGAAGCTTTCTTT. Residues: CATHRMNTEAFF.